Listed here is a single TCR beta chain. In this sample, this clonotype turned up a few times. Its specific antigen is unknown. Base qualities were left out, and no much larger clone turns up one base away. The junction shows trimming of 2 bases on V and 2 bases on J, plus 10 bases between the germline ends. As encoded in the germline V gene, CDR1 is SGHAT while CDR2 is FQNNGV. The CDR3 has 15 amino acids, counting the end cysteine and phenylalanine. Kept here is only the CDR3 DNA, which spans 45 bases and is read in frame from base 1. The sample comes from a study of regulatory T cells in long-lasting Graves disease (dated by TCRdb to the early 2020s). Broadly, across the study: Antithyroid drugs had been taken for less than 3 months by newly diagnosed Graves' disease patients. Patients with persistent Graves' disease were compared with patients with newly diagnosed Graves' disease using TCR sequencing and RNA sequencing of peripheral blood. The study was registered as a clinical trial and conducted in China. A total of about 33 samples underwent TCR sequencing, from about 13 patients with persistent Graves' disease and 20 patients with newly diagnosed Graves' disease.

Library construction relied on multiplex PCR. Instrument on record: Illumina HiSeq 4000. TCR beta libraries were built with iRepertoire HTBI primers and Arm-PCR amplification of CDR3 regions. Before sequencing, the PCR products underwent gel purification. The paper's processing steps were these. Across samples, 60 to 80 TRBV and over 11 TRBJ segments were identified and used for gene usage analysis of CDR3 amino acid clonotypes. COPE and FqMerger were used to merge filtered high-quality paired reads into contigs. BLAST was used to align contigs to IMGT TRBV, TRBD and TRBJ reference genes, and CDR3 was defined according to IMGT. Highly expanded clones were defined as clonotypes with a frequency above 0.1%. Shannon entropy was used to measure repertoire diversity, and the Gini coefficient was used to measure V-J evenness. A clonotype was considered public if more than one individual shared it. TCRdb reran the public reads through fastp at Q25 and MiXCR, keeping productive beta chains. Rows are combined by CDR3 protein, so each entry shows the most common genes and DNA. The V and J calls follow TCRdb's processing rather than the paper's. The sample profile shows about 350,000 distinct CDR3 sequences; 15% to 20% of them were found once. The top ten hold just under 30% of the sample.

Per the publication, the time point label means: newly diagnosed GD, antithyroid drugs for less than 3 months. For both TCR sequencing and RNA sequencing, RNA was extracted from PBMCs using TRIzol. Graves' disease was diagnosed according to American Thyroid Association guidelines. The patients came from an endocrinology department in Xi'an, China. Each patient gave 7.5 to 10 milliliters of peripheral blood, collected in an EDTA anticoagulant tube. PBMCs were isolated by Ficoll Paque Plus density gradient separation without further T cell sorting. An Agilent 2100 Bioanalyzer and agarose gel were used to check RNA quality, while a NanoDrop 2000 measured RNA concentration. Study-level results and caveats: Sequencing and analysis were restricted to the TCR beta chain. The small sample size was acknowledged by the authors as a limitation that may reduce accuracy. Preferential use of TRBV28, TRBJ1-2 and TRBJ2-5 was observed in persistent disease, whereas TRBV20-1 and TRBJ2-1 were favored in newly diagnosed disease. Because the primary lesion, thyroid tissue, could not be accessed, the study looked at peripheral blood alone. Persistent Graves' disease patients showed lower TCR Shannon entropy and fewer highly expanded clones than newly diagnosed patients, suggesting clonal expansion. More public clonotypes were shared among persistent patients (roughly 2,700) than among newly diagnosed patients (more than 900).

The same specimen was also included in a second study, on T cells in Graves' hyperthyroidism and ophthalmopathy. That second publication adds: Stable Graves' hyperthyroidism was defined as no progression to ophthalmopathy during 18 months of follow-up. Hyperthyroidism patients were newly diagnosed, had a disease duration of under 2 months, and were aged 18 to 65 years. Any patient with an uncontrolled infection, another autoimmune disease, pregnancy or lactation was excluded. Diagnoses relied on clinical symptoms, serum thyroxine and TRAb, thyroid ultrasound and orbital computed tomography. A first-round RT-PCR of the TCR CDR3 used the HTBI primer set with the Qiagen OneStep RT-PCR kit. Most expanded thyroid clonotypes (frequency above 0.001) were also found in blood, which suggests that blood repertoires may mirror thyroid immune responses. A model built on a 13 V-J signature distinguished ophthalmopathy from stable hyperthyroidism, reaching about 89% sensitivity and approximately 83% specificity in cross-validation and 80%/75% in testing. In validation, the model predicted progression to ophthalmopathy with roughly 66% sensitivity and about 73% specificity, a median of around six months before onset. TCR V-J signatures able to tell the groups apart were searched for in a discovery cohort of about a hundred patients, of whom about 40 had Graves' ophthalmopathy and 57 had stable Graves' hyperthyroidism. Prospective prediction of ophthalmopathy was tested in an independent validation cohort consisting of 18 hyperthyroidism patients and 15 to 17 patients who later progressed to ophthalmopathy. For training and testing, the 100 or so patients in the discovery cohort were randomly divided in a 7:3 ratio. In six Graves' hyperthyroidism patients, the study also compared T-cell repertoires from thyroid tissue with T-cell repertoires from blood. After sampling, hyperthyroidism patients received methimazole starting at 30 mg daily, and ophthalmopathy patients received high-dose intravenous methylprednisolone. Libraries were constructed in a second round of multiplex PCR, after which size selection and purification were performed. Libraries were sequenced paired-end with 100 bp reads on an Illumina HiSeq2000. Raw data were processed with SOAPnuke, discarding reads with adapters, uncalled bases, mean Phred below 15, or no exact constant-primer or identifier match. High-quality paired reads were merged using COPE v1.2.5, and each unique nucleotide sequence was defined as a clonotype. MiTCR v1.1 was used to align the clonotypes against IMGT TRBV, TRBD and TRBJ reference segments. The analysis was restricted to V-J combinations with a frequency above 0.0001, which together covered 99.2% of the repertoires. The TCS score was defined as F50 (clonal expansion) divided by E x V (chaos), with BLOSUM62-based TCRdist calculated between CDR3 peptides within each V-J. Welch's t-statistics and random forest reduced roughly 540 V-J features to fewer than 15, which were used in a naive Bayes classifier (R e1071). Sample size was not statistically predetermined, and investigators were not blinded to group allocation. According to the paper, TCR Vbeta CDR3 sequencing was carried out on 135 peripheral blood samples, which came from about 45 ophthalmopathy, around 74 hyperthyroidism and roughly 17 progressor patients.

The starting material was peripheral blood mononuclear cells (PBMCs), obtained at new diagnosis, from a patient treated with antithyroid drugs. The source is a man in his forties with Graves disease. Donor details come from another sample of the same person, matched by shared clones. The rearrangement combines TRBV11-2 with TRBJ1-5; no D gene is confidently identified. The nucleotide sequence is given as TGTGCCAGCAGCTTAACGGTATCTGGCAATCAGCCCCAGCATTTT. Its protein product is CASSLTVSGNQPQHF.